The 22 T cell receptor beta chains below were found in one sample sequenced in a study of shared clonotypes between healthy human individuals. TCRdb keeps only in-frame clones here, not all; method: immunoSEQ multiplex PCR. The sample holds 950,000 to 1,300,000 clones, approximately 76% seen once. The sequenced sample consisted of memory CD4+ T cells sorted from blood. Subset indicated: CD45RA-negative fraction. All receptors come from a man aged 18 to 30 in good health.

J is TRBJ2-7 and V is TRBV5-5, with D possibly TRBD2 on 5 matching bases. V dropped 6 bases and J dropped 0 bases, with 13 bases sitting between them. Looked up from germline, CDR1 is SGHKS and CDR2 is YYEKEE (reference sequence). There are 14 residues in the CDR3. Written as DNA, the CDR3 is TGTGCCAGCACCCTGATGGGGAGCTCCTACGAGCAGTACTTC. It encodes CASTLMGSSYEQYF.

In its sample, this clone was seen once. V is TRBV6-5 and J is TRBJ2-2, with D perhaps matching TRBD1 (5 bases). Per germline, CDR1 MNHEY and CDR2 SVGAGI. Trimming left V 5 bases short and J 8 bases short, with 9 bases between. CDR3 size: 12 residues. CDR3 amino acids: CASSRQRGELFF. CDR3 DNA: TGTGCCAGCAGTCGACAGAGGGGGGAGCTGTTTTTT.

The rearrangement links TRBV29-1 to TRBJ2-6; 7 positions match TRBD2. The germline V gene has CDR1 SQVTM and CDR2 ANQGSEA. The junction had 12 bases not matched to a gene; V was cut back by 0 bases and J by 4 bases. The CDR3 extends over 18 amino acids. This chain's CDR3 is CSVEDSAGKGMGANVLTF. In DNA, the CDR3 is TGCAGCGTTGAAGATTCAGCGGGGAAGGGTATGGGGGCCAACGTCCTGACTTTC.

The genes are TRBV7-9 and TRBJ1-6; D unclear. The CDR3 covers 15 residues. The V end lost 2 bases, the J end lost 5 bases, and 10 bases lay between the germline ends. Germline loops: CDR1 SEHNR, CDR2 FQNEAQ (reference sequence). This CDR3 is CASSLLSGDNSPLHF. The CDR3 DNA follows: TGTGCCAGCAGCTTACTAAGCGGCGATAATTCACCCCTCCACTTT.

This clone was seen only once. The chain employs TRBV6-1 and TRBJ2-3; TRBD1 matches 8 bases. V dropped 3 bases and J dropped 4; count of bases not matched to a gene: 6. The CDR3 has 15 residues. Germline CDR1 and CDR2: MNHNS and SASEGT. CDR3 coding DNA: TGTGCCAGCAGTGATGGACAGGGTAGATCAGATACGCAGTATTTT. It translates to CASSDGQGRSDTQYF.

The chain has TRBV5-4 and TRBJ2-1; D uncertain. Trimming stripped 4 bases from V and 4 bases from J, with 9 bases between. The CDR3 loop spans 13 amino acids. The V gene's germline CDR1 is SGHNT and CDR2 YYREEE (reference sequence). CDR3 sequence (DNA): TGTGCCAGCAGCCCTGAAATATACAATGAGCAGTTCTTC. Translation: CASSPEIYNEQFF.

The chain combines TRBV5-1 with TRBJ2-7; 8 nucleotides agree with TRBD2. CDR3 length equals 12 residues. Per germline, CDR1 SGHRS and CDR2 YFSETQ. V was clipped by 5 bases and J by 4 bases; unmatched bases: 2. CDR3 sequence: CASRAGGYEQYF. CDR3 bases: TGCGCCAGCAGGGCGGGAGGTTACGAGCAGTACTTC.

This chain joins TRBV18 and TRBJ1-1, with 8 bases matching TRBD1. Germline CDR1 is KGHSH and CDR2 is LQKENI. CDR3 length: 14 amino acids. With V trimmed by 6 bases and J by 4 bases, 7 bases remained unmatched. The DNA of the CDR3 is TGTGCCAGCTCGTTCAAAGGACAGGGCACTGAAGCTTTCTTT. Translating gives CASSFKGQGTEAFF. The complete variable domain, with remaining parts taken from reference TRBV18 and TRBJ1-1, reads NAGVMQNPRHLVRRRGQEARLRCSPMKGHSHVYWYRQLPEEGLKFMVYLQKENIIDESGMPKERFSAEFPKEGPSILRIQQVVRGDSAAYFCASSFKGQGTEAFFGQGTRLTVV.

This clone was observed a few times. V is TRBV30 and J is TRBJ1-2; no clear D gene. The CDR3 is 13 amino acids. CDR1 is GTSNPN and CDR2 is SVGIG in the germline V gene (reference sequence). The V end was cut by 0 bases, the J end by 8 bases, with 13 bases between. DNA for the CDR3: TGTGCCTGGAGTGTACGGTCGACTGACGGCTACACCTTC. Its translation: CAWSVRSTDGYTF.

CDR3 bases: TGTGCCAGCATGATATCTTCTAGCACAGATACGCAGTATTTT. Amino acids: CASMISSSTDTQYF. V usage is TRBV6-1 and J usage is TRBJ2-3; D call uncertain. The CDR3 totals 14 residues. Germline V CDR1 and CDR2: MNHNS, SASEGT. Deletions cut 7 bases from V and 0 bases from J, with 11 bases between.

This chain connects TRBV18 to TRBJ2-3, with D possibly being TRBD1 or TRBD2 (5 bases each). With 5 bases removed from V and 0 bases from J, the gap between germline ends came to 9 bases. The CDR3 has 14 amino acids. CDR1 KGHSH and CDR2 LQKENI come from the germline V gene. Here the CDR3 reads CASSSGPSTDTQYF. CDR3 nucleotide sequence: TGTGCCAGCTCATCGGGACCCAGCACAGATACGCAGTATTTT. Filled out from reference TRBV18 and TRBJ2-3, the complete variable domain reads NAGVMQNPRHLVRRRGQEARLRCSPMKGHSHVYWYRQLPEEGLKFMVYLQKENIIDESGMPKERFSAEFPKEGPSILRIQQVVRGDSAAYFCASSSGPSTDTQYFGPGTRLTVL.

This clone was recorded at least ten times. The sample holds other DNA sequences that translate to the same CDR3. The chain combines TRBV9 with TRBJ1-6; TRBD1 might be the D (5 bases). Trimming stripped 0 bases from V and 0 bases from J, with 7 bases between. Germline CDR1 reads SGDLS; CDR2 reads YYNGEE. CDR3 size: 16 residues. CDR3 DNA sequence: TGTGCCAGCAGCGTAGGACAGAGCTCCTATAATTCACCCCTCCACTTT. Translating it yields CASSVGQSSYNSPLHF.

The gene calls are TRBV10-1 and TRBJ1-5; no clear D gene. The CDR3 length is 14 residues. The germline V and J ends were trimmed by 5 bases and 5 bases, with 13 bases remaining between them. Per the germline V gene, CDR1 is WNHNN and CDR2 is SYGVQD (reference sequence). In DNA form, the CDR3 reads TGCGCCAGCAGTAGGCCCAGGCGAGATCAGCCCCAGCATTTT. As protein: CASSRPRRDQPQHF.

The chain employs TRBV5-1 and TRBJ2-7; 8 nucleotides align to TRBD1. CDR1 is SGHRS and CDR2 is YFSETQ in the germline V gene. The CDR3 is made up of 12 amino acids. The J segment lost 5 bases and the V segment lost 6 bases, leaving 4 bases of the junction unmatched. The CDR3: CASKDRDDEQYF. DNA for the CDR3: TGCGCCAGCAAGGACAGGGACGACGAGCAGTACTTC.

This sequence joins TRBV10-3 and TRBJ1-2, with TRBD1 as a possible D gene (6 bases). The V gene lost 4 bases and the J gene lost 7 bases, with 13 bases spanning the gap. Germline CDR1 ENHRY, CDR2 SYGVKD. The CDR3 sequence is 13 residues long. As DNA, the CDR3 is TGTGCCATCAGTGTAAGGGGGAGTAGTGGCTACACCTTC. This codes for CAISVRGSSGYTF.

About this clone: The identical CDR3 is also encoded by other nucleotide sequences in the sample. The chain recombines TRBV4-1 with TRBJ2-7; tentatively, D is TRBD2 (6 bases). Germline V CDR1 and CDR2: MGHRA, YSYEKL. V was cut by 1 base and J by 3 bases, with 10 bases left in between. The CDR3 is 14 residues long. In nucleotides, the CDR3 is TGCGCCAGCAGCCAAGGCGGGGCCAGCTACGAGCAGTACTTC. Protein product: CASSQGGASYEQYF.

V gene TRBV13 combines with J gene TRBJ2-5; D unclear. This CDR3 comprises 12 residues. Germline CDR1 PRHDT, CDR2 FYEKMQ (reference sequence). The V end lost 1 base, the J end lost 4 bases, and 4 bases lay between the germline ends. The CDR3 here is CASSLVGETQYF. CDR3 nucleotide sequence: TGTGCCAGCAGCTTAGTGGGAGAGACCCAGTACTTC.

This clone was observed a few times. It may be a read error: a sequence one base away is much more abundant. This CDR3 is also generated by other DNA sequences in the sample. The chain's CDR3 is CASSLESNQPQHF. CDR3 bases: TGTGCCAGCAGCTTAGAAAGCAATCAGCCCCAGCATTTT. The chain links TRBV7-9 to TRBJ1-5; D ambiguous. In germline, CDR1 is SEHNR, CDR2 FQNEAQ (reference sequence). V dropped 1 base and J dropped 1 base, with 2 bases sitting between them. The CDR3 covers 13 residues.

The chain uses TRBV14 and TRBJ2-1; D not resolved. CDR1 and CDR2 (germline): SGHDN, FVKESK. Trimming took 1 base from V and 4 from J, leaving 8 bases between them. This CDR3 comprises 14 residues. CDR3 in amino acids: CASSQASTYNEQFF. The CDR3 DNA reads TGTGCCAGCAGCCAAGCATCAACGTACAATGAGCAGTTCTTC.

This chain connects TRBV10-2 to TRBJ1-3; D not resolved. Germline assignment: CDR1 WSHSY and CDR2 SAAADI. V lost 0 bases, J lost 2 bases, and 2 bases lay in between. The CDR3 loop spans 13 amino acids. The DNA for the CDR3 is TGCGCCAGCAGTGAGTCCGCTGGAAACACCATATATTTT. Residues: CASSESAGNTIYF.

This clone was seen just once. V gene TRBV5-6 combines with J gene TRBJ1-5; TRBD1 matches at 8 bases. V lost 4 bases and J lost 6; bases outside the gene matches: 6. The CDR3 is made up of 14 amino acids. Germline V CDR1 and CDR2: SGHDT, YYEEEE. CDR3 bases: TGTGCCAGCAGCATCAGGGGGCTGAGTCAGCCCCAGCATTTT. It codes for CASSIRGLSQPQHF.

The table lists this clone with a few counts. The J gene is TRBJ1-6, the V gene TRBV5-1, with no clear D. This CDR3 has 13 amino acids. Germline V gene lookup returns CDR1 SGHRS and CDR2 YFSETQ. The V end lost 0 bases, the J end lost 7 bases, and 5 bases lay between the germline ends. DNA of the CDR3: TGCGCCAGCAGCTTGGAACTGAATTCACCCCTCCACTTT. Residues: CASSLELNSPLHF.